This T cell receptor (beta chain) was sequenced in a study of tissue T cells after allogeneic stem cell transplantation. The overall study: Graft-versus-host disease patients received grafts, four unmodified and three CD34-selected to deplete T cells.

In germline, CDR1 is SGHDT, CDR2 YYEEEE. The CDR3 has 15 residues. Several lines of graft-versus-host disease therapy were given to all patients, all with gastrointestinal involvement. Study-wide results and caveats: Anatomically similar tissues had similar TCR repertoires within each patient.

The assay was immunoSEQ multiplex PCR, and TCRdb's table has in-frame clones only and misses some. The sample carries some 1,300 clones, 65% to 85% recorded once. Worth noting for this clone: The antigen is unknown. One base away lies a much larger clone, so this may be a sequencing read error. Other nucleotide sequences from this sample produce the same CDR3.

This sequence joins TRBV5-6 and TRBJ2-5, with 8 bases lining up with TRBD2. Here the sequenced sample was spleen tissue, taken at autopsy. The receptor was isolated from a male patient over 55 with steroid-refractory graft-versus-host disease after an allogeneic stem cell transplant. Some T cells may originate from the graft donor. CDR3 loop: CARSWVAGGGETQYF. DNA for the CDR3: TGCGCCCGCAGCTGGGTGGCCGGGGGGGGAGAGACCCAGTACTTC. Supplemented by reference TRBV5-6 and TRBJ2-5, the full variable domain reads DAGVTQSPTHLIKTRGQQVTLRCSPKSGHDTVSWYQQALGQGPQFIFQYYEEEERQRGNFPDRFSGHQFPNYSSELNVNALLLGDSALYLCARSWVAGGGETQYFGPGTRLLVL.